This T cell receptor (beta chain) was sequenced in a study of early T cells in non-severe SARS-CoV-2 infection. This clonotype was detected many times. The CDR3 spans 16 residues. Trimming stripped 1 base from V and 1 base from J, with 11 bases between. Germline values: CDR1 MNHNS, CDR2 SASEGT. Each CDR3 protein gets one entry after TCRdb re-called the 5' RACE reads with MiXCR. The table records approximately 71,000 distinct CDR3 sequences, 10% to 15% of them present only once. V and J are TRBV6-1 and TRBJ1-5; D is possibly TRBD1 (5 bases). The TCR originated in an adult who was a healthcare worker with PCR-confirmed SARS-CoV-2 infection or an uninfected control (not recorded which). The sequenced sample was whole blood. The CDR3 loop is CASSEVLQVSNQPQHF. In nucleotides, the CDR3 is TGTGCCAGCAGTGAAGTGCTACAGGTGAGCAATCAGCCCCAGCATTTT.